The next 10 T cell receptor beta chains were all read from a single sample in a study of resident and recirculating memory T cells in vitiligo. The assay was immunoSEQ multiplex PCR, and TCRdb's table has in-frame clones only and misses some. In the table there are tens of thousands of clones, about 92% of which are singletons. Material: blood. The receptors here all came from a male donor with vitiligo.

The genes are TRBV5-1 and TRBJ1-1; D remains unclear. The ends were cut back, 0 bases at V and 5 bases at J, with 14 bases in the middle. The CDR3 has 15 residues. Germline loops: CDR1 SGHRS, CDR2 YFSETQ. CDR3 in amino acids: CASSLVMATGTEAFF. The CDR3 DNA is TGCGCCAGCAGCTTGGTAATGGCCACGGGGACTGAAGCTTTCTTT.

The rearrangement joins TRBV11-3 to TRBJ2-4; TRBD2 aligns across 14 bases. V shed 5 bases and J 8 bases; nucleotides not matched to a gene: 5. Germline V gene lookup returns CDR1 SGHNT and CDR2 YENEEA. The CDR3 contains 15 residues. The chain's CDR3 is CASSRLAGGLDIQYF. The CDR3 DNA reads as TGTGCCAGCAGCCGACTAGCGGGAGGGCTGGACATTCAGTACTTC.

This CDR3 reads CASSNGTSGINIQYF. CDR3 coding DNA: TGTGCCAGCAGTAATGGGACTAGCGGGATAAACATTCAGTACTTC. The gene calls are TRBV21-1 and TRBJ2-4; TRBD2, as called in the table, went unchecked against the DNA. TRBV21-1 is annotated as a pseudogene. CDR3 length: 15 residues.

V usage is TRBV28 and J usage is TRBJ1-2; 12 nucleotides match TRBD1. Looked up from germline, CDR1 is MDHEN and CDR2 is SYDVKM. This CDR3 has 15 amino acids. V lost 5 bases to trimming and J lost 7 bases; unmatched junction nucleotides: 8. CDR3 protein: CASSAGTGGWVGYTF. CDR3 bases: TGTGCCAGCAGTGCCGGGACAGGGGGCTGGGTTGGCTACACCTTC.

This clone was seen just once. The rearrangement joins TRBV7-3 to TRBJ1-1, with TRBD1 matching over 9 bases. This CDR3 has 15 residues. CDR1 and CDR2 (germline): SGHTA, FQGTGA. J was trimmed by 3 bases and V by 2 bases; bases with no gene match: 4. The CDR3 sequence: CASSLAGTGHTEAFF. CDR3 sequence (DNA): TGTGCCAGCAGCTTAGCCGGGACAGGGCACACTGAAGCTTTCTTT.

The chain couples TRBV6-5 to TRBJ1-1; possibly TRBD1 for D (5 bases). The CDR3 totals 15 residues. Germline CDR1 reads MNHEY; CDR2 reads SVGAGI. Trimming shortened V by 5 bases and J by 5 bases, and 18 bases separated the two germline ends. The CDR3 DNA sequence: TGTGCCAGCAGTCGGTCGGAGCTACGGGGGACTGAAGCTTTCTTT. It encodes CASSRSELRGTEAFF.

V and J are TRBV5-1 and TRBJ1-1, with D unresolved. The germline gives CDR1 SGHRS, CDR2 YFSETQ. This CDR3 region has 15 residues. Trimming stripped 3 bases from V and 4 bases from J, with 16 bases between. CDR3 loop: CASSSRGGLGTEAFF. Here the CDR3 DNA reads TGCGCCAGCAGCTCCCGGGGAGGCCTGGGCACTGAAGCTTTCTTT.

The J gene is TRBJ2-1, the V gene TRBV5-6, with a weak D call TRBD1 (6 bases). V was shortened by 1 base and J by 5 bases, with 13 bases between the two germline ends. This CDR3 is built from 15 residues. Per germline, CDR1 SGHDT and CDR2 YYEEEE. CDR3 bases: TGTGCCAGCAGCTTGCTTGTACAGGGAGACAATGAGCAGTTCTTC. Amino acids: CASSLLVQGDNEQFF.

On this clone itself: Other DNA sequences within the sample encode an identical CDR3. V gene TRBV28 combines with J gene TRBJ1-1; D is ambiguous. Germline CDR1 reads MDHEN; CDR2 reads SYDVKM. The V end was cut by 3 bases, the J end by 2 bases, with 16 bases between. The CDR3 consists of 16 residues. The CDR3 coding sequence is TGTGCCAGCAGTTTTGGTTTGTCGACGGGAAACACTGAAGCTTTCTTT. Protein: CASSFGLSTGNTEAFF.

The genes are TRBV7-2 and TRBJ1-2; a weak D match, TRBD1 (6 bases). CDR1 and CDR2 (germline): SGHTA, FQGNSA. The V end was cut by 5 bases, the J end by 4 bases, with 14 bases between. CDR3 length: 14 amino acids. CDR3 protein: CASSPAGQPYGYTF. The CDR3 coding sequence is TGTGCCAGCAGCCCAGCAGGACAGCCCTATGGCTACACCTTC.